Listed below are T cell receptor beta chains from one sample, sequenced in a study of post-analysis software for immune sequencing data. TCRdb re-called the PCR reads through MiXCR, storing one row per CDR3 protein. The table records roughly 800,000 distinct CDR3 sequences, roughly 29% of them present only once. The specimen sequenced was blood. These receptors were obtained from a girl aged 10 to 17 with multiple sclerosis. CDR3s include the opening cysteine and the closing phenylalanine or tryptophan. The D gene is left open where the match is weak. Some rows mark clone size as missing; the rest say once, few, many or name a class of expanded clone.

j_call clone_size d_call v_call cdr3_aa
TRBJ1-1 - - TRBV9 CASTAGVPGPAFF
TRBJ2-7 - TRBD2 TRBV28 CASSPREGSHEQYF
- - TRBD2 TRBV29-1 CSVARGGPNGEQYF
- - - TRBV24-1 CATSDFYGETQYF
TRBJ2-1 - TRBD1 TRBV20-1 CSVDQGAAYNKQFF
TRBJ2-6 - TRBD1 TRBV20-1 CSARAAGGLSVGANVLTF
TRBJ2-2 - - TRBV27 CASSTGLWHTGELFF
TRBJ1-2 - - TRBV6-1 CASSQPTGTPGRYGYTF
TRBJ1-4 - - TRBV25-1 CASSEEPGELFF
TRBJ2-6 - - TRBV5-1 CASSLSQPGPPGANVLTF
TRBJ2-3 - - TRBV5-1 CASSSWGSLTDTQYF
TRBJ2-5 few - TRBV29-1 CSARGTLIQETQYF
TRBJ2-5 - - TRBV29-1 CSVDRPSRNEQYF
TRBJ1-2 - TRBD1 TRBV7-8 CASSLARGQDGYTF
TRBJ2-2 few - TRBV18 CASSPKNTGELFF
TRBJ2-7 few - TRBV7-2 CASRPGATYEQYF
TRBJ1-2 few TRBD1 TRBV29-1 CSVGGQGAINYGYTF
- few TRBD2 TRBV7-9 CASSPLGLAGDEQYF
TRBJ1-4 few - TRBV4-2 CASSRQPTNEKLFF
TRBJ1-2 few TRBD1 TRBV5-5 CASSWRDSRSNYGYTF
TRBJ2-1 - - TRBV29-1 CSARATGEQFF
TRBJ2-1 few TRBD1 TRBV28 CASSLWWDRVHNEQFF
TRBJ2-1 - TRBD2 TRBV20-1 CSARPSGLNEQFF
TRBJ1-4 few TRBD1 TRBV20-1 CSASRGQGGNEKLFF
TRBJ1-1 few - TRBV12-3/TRBV12-4 CASSFSGAGTEAFF
TRBJ2-7 few - TRBV7-8 CASSQSPSRVYGQYF
TRBJ2-5 - - TRBV5-6 CASSRITGLPQETQYF
TRBJ2-7 few TRBD1 TRBV6-1 CASSVDRNPSYEQYF
TRBJ2-1 - - TRBV24-1 CATSDLRSSYNEQFF
TRBJ2-3 - TRBD2 TRBV20-1 CSARPYPGLAGEGTDTQYF
TRBJ1-1 - - TRBV4-1 CASSLLGLVGTEAFF
TRBJ2-7 few - TRBV27 CASSFSKREGGYEQYF
TRBJ2-6 - TRBD2 TRBV5-1 CASTSGIGANVLTF
TRBJ2-6 - TRBD1 TRBV3-1 CASSPGQGDNVRTF
TRBJ1-2 - - TRBV20-1 CSARESENYGYTF
TRBJ1-2 few TRBD1 TRBV12-3/TRBV12-4 CASSRGTGGGYTF
TRBJ1-5 - TRBD1 TRBV7-2 CASSKTGVLGQPQHF
TRBJ2-5 - TRBD1 TRBV6-4 CASRDRKSYGQYF
TRBJ1-5 - - TRBV6-1 CASSDGVYFQPQHF
TRBJ1-1 once - TRBV7-9 CASSLKMEDTEAFF
TRBJ1-1 few TRBD1 TRBV7-8 CASSPWGQVYTEAFF
TRBJ2-3 once TRBD2 TRBV9 CASSVIAGDSHTQYF
TRBJ2-7 few - TRBV24-1 CATSGPGRSSYEQYF
TRBJ2-7 - - TRBV27 CASRSRLSGEQYF
TRBJ2-1 - TRBD2 TRBV7-2 CASSSIGTGGHREQFF
TRBJ2-5 few TRBD1 TRBV6-6 CASAQGEIPGQETQYF
TRBJ1-1 - TRBD1 TRBV10-3 CAIRETGDEAFF
TRBJ2-5 many - TRBV2 CASSLHSGKYF
TRBJ1-2 - - TRBV28 CASNPTGYYGYTF
TRBJ2-1 few TRBD2 TRBV5-1 CASSFGGGPNEQFF
- few - TRBV20-1 CSANSGSEAVGETQYF
TRBJ2-7 - - TRBV12-3/TRBV12-4 CASSKGTSYEQYF
TRBJ2-2 few - TRBV7-8 CASSPLRSNTGELFF
TRBJ2-3 - TRBD2 TRBV7-2 CASSLALAGQPTDTQYF
TRBJ2-1 many TRBD1 TRBV29-1 CSARTGRTYNEQFF
TRBJ2-4 few TRBD2 TRBV6-6 CASSYGGGNIQYF
TRBJ2-7 - - TRBV7-2 CASTIDRGNGEQYF